The next 2 T cell receptor beta chains were all read from a single sample in a study of shared clonotypes between healthy human individuals. CD8 cells classed as naive were CD45RO-negative and positively selected for CCR7, excluding terminally differentiated effector memory CD45RA+ cells. Only in-frame clones appear in the TCRdb table, and some are missing; sequencing was by immunoSEQ multiplex PCR. The profile covers about 2,100,000 clones, with about 92% appearing a single time and more than 1.5% taken by the ten largest. What was sequenced was naive CD8+ T cells from PBMCs. The source of these receptors is a man aged 18 to 35 in good health. Some clones in this sample may be carry-over from other donors' samples.

The chain employs TRBV18 and TRBJ2-1; the match to TRBD2 covers 9 bases. Germline-derived CDR1 and CDR2 are KGHSH and LQKENI. CDR3 length: 17 residues. Losses at the gene ends were 3 bases for V and 1 base for J; bases not matched to a gene: 7. The DNA for the CDR3 is TGTGCCAGCTCACCTCCGGTACTAGCGGGTTCCTACAATGAGCAGTTCTTC. Protein: CASSPPVLAGSYNEQFF.

A single count supports this clone. DNA for the CDR3: TGTGCCAGCAGCTTGAACCCATTCGAGCAGTACTTC. It codes for CASSLNPFEQYF. The rearrangement links TRBV5-4 to TRBJ2-7; D unclear. Germline CDR1 reads SGHNT; CDR2 reads YYREEE (reference sequence). The CDR3 consists of 12 residues. Trimming shortened V by 1 base and J by 6 bases, and 8 bases separated the two germline ends. Using reference TRBV5-4 and TRBJ2-7 for the parts outside the CDR3, the full variable domain is ETGVTQSPTHLIKTRGQQVTLRCSSQSGHNTVSWYQQALGQGPQFIFQYYREEENGRGNFPPRFSGLQFPNYSSELNVNALELDDSALYLCASSLNPFEQYFGPGTRLTVT.